These T cell receptor beta chains were read from a single sample in a study of T-cell reconstitution after alpha-beta-depleted transplantation in children. TCRdb called the PCR reads again in MiXCR, with one record for every CDR3 protein. Of about 610,000 distinct CDR3 sequences listed, about a quarter are singletons. This specimen was PBMCs, taken before TCRalphabeta/CD19-depleted stem cell transplant. The origin of the receptors is a boy under two years old with Wiskott-Aldrich syndrome, due to receive a stem cell transplant. CDR3s include the opening cysteine and the closing phenylalanine or tryptophan. D genes are given only for firm matches. A clone size is listed for some rows: how often the clone was seen (once, few, many), or a class if it is expanded.

CDR3 DNA	CDR3 protein	J gene	D gene	V gene	clone size
TGTGCCAGCAGCTTACTCGGCGAAGGCCTCGATAGGGACTATGGCTACACCTTC	CASSLLGEGLDRDYGYTF	TRBJ1-2	-	TRBV11-3	few
TGTGCCAGCAGCGCTCCGGGACAGAACACTGAAGCTTTCTTT	CASSAPGQNTEAFF	TRBJ1-1	-	TRBV13	-
TGCGCCAGCAGCTTGCGTACAGGGCGTTCCCCTTACTACGAGCAGTACTTC	CASSLRTGRSPYYEQYF	TRBJ2-7	-	TRBV5-1	few
TGTGCCAGCAGCCTGGAAGTCGGGCGAGGCACCGGGGAGCTGTTTTTT	CASSLEVGRGTGELFF	TRBJ2-2	-	TRBV12-3/TRBV12-4	-
TGCGCCAGCAGCTTGGCCAGGGACGGCATCTATGGCTACACCTTC	CASSLARDGIYGYTF	TRBJ1-2	-	TRBV5-1	-
TGCAGCGGGACTAGCGGGAGGGCCAGTGGAGATACGCAGTATTTT	CSGTSGRASGDTQYF	TRBJ2-3	TRBD2	TRBV20-1	few
TGTGCCAGCAGGAGGACCATCACAGATACGCAGTATTTT	CASRRTITDTQYF	TRBJ2-3	-	TRBV6-1	-
TGTGCCATCAGTGCCGGGGCTAGCGGGAGGACAGATACGCAGTATTTT	CAISAGASGRTDTQYF	TRBJ2-3	TRBD2	TRBV10-3	few
TGTGCCAGCAGTTTTGCGAACCGGGACAAACGGCATTTT	CASSFANRDKRHF	TRBJ1-5	-	TRBV28	-
TGCAGTGCTAGAGATCTTAGAACAGGGGATGATGAGACCCAGTACTTC	CSARDLRTGDDETQYF	TRBJ2-5	TRBD1	TRBV20-1	-
TGCGCCAGCAATCCTCAGGGGGAGGATGGCTACACCTTC	CASNPQGEDGYTF	TRBJ1-2	TRBD1	TRBV5-1	few
TGTGCCAGCAGACCCTCGGGCGGGCCGCGAGAGACCCAGTACTTC	CASRPSGGPRETQYF	TRBJ2-5	-	TRBV6-1	-
TGTGCCAGCAGACTAGCGAACCGACTCAATGAGCAGTTCTTC	CASRLANRLNEQFF	TRBJ2-1	TRBD2	TRBV28	-
TGCAGTGCTCCGACAGGGAAGTCCTACGAGCAGTACTTC	CSAPTGKSYEQYF	TRBJ2-7	TRBD1	TRBV20-1	-
TGTGCCAGCAGCGCCGGGACCCAGCAAGAGACCCAGTACTTC	CASSAGTQQETQYF	TRBJ2-5	-	TRBV4-2	few
TGTGCCAGCAGCCACGGACTAGCGGGCAAGAATGAGCAGTTCTTC	CASSHGLAGKNEQFF	TRBJ2-1	TRBD2	TRBV3-1	-
TGTGCCACCAGCAGGAGTCCACTAGCGGGAGGCATTCAGTACTTC	CATSRSPLAGGIQYF	TRBJ2-4	TRBD2	TRBV15	-
TGTGCCAGCACCCTTGACAGGGGGCACCAAGAGACCCAGTACTTC	CASTLDRGHQETQYF	TRBJ2-5	TRBD1	TRBV9	-
TGTGCCATCACCGCCGCCGAGGGGGACGAGCAGTTCTTC	CAITAAEGDEQFF	TRBJ2-1	-	TRBV10-3	few
TGTGCCAGCAGTTTCGTGCAGGGGTGGTACAATGAGCAGTTCTTC	CASSFVQGWYNEQFF	TRBJ2-1	-	TRBV12-3/TRBV12-4	few
TGTGCCAGTAGTATGCAGGGGAGAACTGAAGCTTTCTTT	CASSMQGRTEAFF	TRBJ1-1	-	TRBV19	-
TGCGCCAGCAGCTTCGGGGTGGAAGAGACCCAGTACTTC	CASSFGVEETQYF	TRBJ2-5	-	TRBV5-1	many
TGTGCCAGCAGTTTTAGGTCAGGGGCCACAGGGCCCCAGCATTTT	CASSFRSGATGPQHF	TRBJ1-5	-	TRBV12-3/TRBV12-4	-
TGCAGTGCTAGAGCCACTAGCACCGGGGAGCTGTTTTTT	CSARATSTGELFF	TRBJ2-2	-	TRBV20-1	few
TGTGCCAGCAACCCGACAGGGACAAGCACAGATACGCAGTATTTT	CASNPTGTSTDTQYF	TRBJ2-3	TRBD1	TRBV12-3/TRBV12-4	few
TGCAGCGTTGAGCCCAGACCGACTAAACCCAACGGTTACAATGAGCAGTTCTTC	CSVEPRPTKPNGYNEQFF	TRBJ2-1	-	TRBV29-1	-
TGTGCCAGCAGTGTTACCGGGACAGGGGACGAGCAGTACTTC	CASSVTGTGDEQYF	TRBJ2-7	TRBD1	TRBV12-3/TRBV12-4	-
TGCGCCAGCAGCACCCAGACTCTAACCTACGAGCAGTACTTC	CASSTQTLTYEQYF	TRBJ2-7	-	TRBV5-1	few
TGTGCCAGCAGCTCGAGGGACGGTAGCAATCAGCCCCAGCATTTT	CASSSRDGSNQPQHF	TRBJ1-5	-	TRBV7-8	-
TGTGCCATCAGTCGACAGGCAGATTCCTACGAGCAGTACTTC	CAISRQADSYEQYF	TRBJ2-7	-	TRBV10-3	few
TGCAGTGCCGAGGGACAGACAGGGGGTGGCTACACCTTC	CSAEGQTGGGYTF	TRBJ1-2	TRBD1	TRBV20-1	few
TGTGCCAGCAGCCCTTGGTTGGGGTCCTACAATGAGCAGTTCTTC	CASSPWLGSYNEQFF	TRBJ2-1	-	TRBV3-1	-
TGCAGTGCTAGACGAGATACGCAGTATTTT	CSARRDTQYF	TRBJ2-3	-	TRBV20-1	-
TGTGCCAGCAGTTTTGCATTCTCTGGGGCCAACGTCCTGACTTTC	CASSFAFSGANVLTF	TRBJ2-6	-	TRBV28	-
TGTGCCAGCAGCTTAGGGGGGAGGGTGGGGACTGAAGCTTTCTTT	CASSLGGRVGTEAFF	TRBJ1-1	-	TRBV7-9	-
TGTGCCAGCAGTCCAACCCCGGGACTAGCTAGGGAGACCCAGTACTTC	CASSPTPGLARETQYF	TRBJ2-5	TRBD2	TRBV28	-
TGTGCCAGCAGTCCCAGGACTAGCGGGAGGTCGAGTAACGCCTACGAGCAGTACTTC	CASSPRTSGRSSNAYEQYF	TRBJ2-7	TRBD2	TRBV27	-
TGTGCCAGCAGCTTAGATCCGACTAGCGGGAAATACAATGAGCAGTTCTTC	CASSLDPTSGKYNEQFF	TRBJ2-1	TRBD2	TRBV11-2	-
TGCAGTGCGCCAGACCAAGAGACCCAGTACTTC	CSAPDQETQYF	TRBJ2-5	-	TRBV20-1	-
TGTGCCACCAGCAGAGCCTGGGGGGCAGGTGAGACCCAGTACTTC	CATSRAWGAGETQYF	TRBJ2-5	-	TRBV15	-
TGTGCCAGCAGTTCAGACTTCACCAATGAGCAGTTCTTC	CASSSDFTNEQFF	TRBJ2-1	-	TRBV12-3/TRBV12-4	-
TGTGCCAGCAGTTTTAGGGACCCTACGCAGTATTTT	CASSFRDPTQYF	TRBJ2-3	-	TRBV28	-
TGCGCCAGCAGCTCTAGCGGGGGAGAGGACAATGAGCAGTTCTTC	CASSSSGGEDNEQFF	TRBJ2-1	TRBD2	TRBV5-1	-
TGCGCCAGCAGCCGGGGACTAGCGGGAGGGCTTACCTACGAGCAGTACTTC	CASSRGLAGGLTYEQYF	TRBJ2-7	TRBD2	TRBV5-1	few
TGCAGTCTATCGAGGGGTTCATACTACGAGCAGTACTTC	CSLSRGSYYEQYF	TRBJ2-7	-	TRBV20-1	few
TGTGCCAGCAGCTTAGCCCTATCGTACAATGAGCAGTTCTTC	CASSLALSYNEQFF	TRBJ2-1	-	TRBV7-9	few
TGTGCCAGCAGCTCGCCGGGGAGGGGATGGACCCAGTACTTC	CASSSPGRGWTQYF	TRBJ2-5	TRBD2	TRBV5-6	-
TGCAGTGCTTACAGGGATACCGGGGAGCTGTTTTTT	CSAYRDTGELFF	TRBJ2-2	-	TRBV20-1	few
TGCGCCAGCGGCCCTAGCGGGAGATCCTACGAGCAGTACTTC	CASGPSGRSYEQYF	TRBJ2-7	TRBD2	TRBV5-1	-
TGTGCCATCAGTGAGCGGACTAGCGGGAGTTTCGATGAGCAGTTCTTC	CAISERTSGSFDEQFF	TRBJ2-1	TRBD2	TRBV10-3	-
TGTGCCAGCAGCTTAGTCCTAGCGGGAGTGCAGTTCTTC	CASSLVLAGVQFF	TRBJ2-1	TRBD2	TRBV7-2	few
TGTGCCGTGCACGGGCCCACTACCCCCGAGGTCTTC	CAVHGPTTPEVF	TRBJ2-1	-	TRBV7-8	-
TGCGCCAGCAGCCCGGGGGGCCCTACTCCGAACCCACAAGCTTTCTTT	CASSPGGPTPNPQAFF	TRBJ1-1	-	TRBV5-1	-
TGCGCCAGCAGCTCCTACCGGGACAGGGGGCGCAATGAGCAGTTCTTC	CASSSYRDRGRNEQFF	TRBJ2-1	TRBD1	TRBV5-1	few
TGCGCCAGCAGCTCTCAGACGGGTACTGAAGCTTTCTTT	CASSSQTGTEAFF	TRBJ1-1	-	TRBV5-1	-
TGTGCCAGCAGCCAAGTCTGGGCAGGGAGAAGGGGCTACACCTTC	CASSQVWAGRRGYTF	TRBJ1-2	-	TRBV3-1	-
TGTGCCACCAGTGAGGGACCGGGACAGGCGTACAATGAGCAGTTCTTC	CATSEGPGQAYNEQFF	TRBJ2-1	TRBD1	TRBV24-1	-
TGTGCCAGCAGCTTGCGCAGGGGGGAATGCGGCTACACCTTC	CASSLRRGECGYTF	TRBJ1-2	TRBD1	TRBV7-2	few